This T cell receptor beta chain was sequenced in a study of a mutant IDH1 vaccine in newly diagnosed glioma. Looking at the study overall: Following radiotherapy alone, or alongside temozolomide cycles, vaccination was started after an interval of 4-6 weeks. Every participant had undergone radiotherapy, temozolomide, or both before, and most underwent both. At week 35 came visit V12, and visit V13 followed at week 47. General study points: Induction of immune responses by the vaccine occurred in approximately 92% of patients.

Time point indicated: week 47, end of study. Vaccine doses each comprised 300 ug of mutant IDH1 20-mer peptide, with topical imiquimod. Trimming pared 5 bases from V and 2 bases from J, leaving 13 bases between. The germline V gene has CDR1 LGHNT and CDR2 FRNRAP. This CDR3 region has 15 residues. Repertoires were generated with immunoSEQ multiplex PCR, while TCRdb's copy carries only in-frame clones and drops some. The data contain about 94,000 clones, 89% of them singletons. Regarding this clone: Antigen specificity is unknown.

The V call is TRBV12-5, the J call TRBJ2-4, with D unclear. The source was PBMCs, collected from a glioma patient whose treatment included an IDH1 peptide vaccine. The receptor's source is a woman aged 45-65 years with glioma. The CDR3 bases are TGTGCTAGTGGTATCAAGGGCGGTCCCAAAAACATTCAGTACTTC. This encodes CASGIKGGPKNIQYF.